This T cell receptor (beta chain) comes out of a study of control samples from healthy donors and cancer patients. The CDR3 loop spans 12 amino acids. V shed 6 bases and J shed 1 base, with 6 bases lying between them. The V gene's germline CDR1 is PRHDT and CDR2 FYEKMQ (reference sequence). Method: immunoSEQ multiplex PCR; TCRdb's copy keeps in-frame clones and lacks some. Of about 170,000 clones in the sample, 80% to 90% are singletons; the top ten hold around 11%. The TCR comes from a man aged 25 to 45 in good health. The chain couples TRBV13 to TRBJ1-1; D is unresolved. Sequences were obtained from blood. CDR3 nucleotide sequence: TGTGCCAGCAGTTCCGAGAACACTGAAGCTTTCTTT. Its translation is CASSSENTEAFF.